The source of this T cell receptor beta chain is a study of PD-1 blockade in classical Hodgkin lymphoma. Every patient had relapsed following autologous stem cell transplantation, and cohorts differed in brentuximab vedotin exposure. Magnetic negative selection of thawed PBMCs was the method by which CD4+ T cells were purified. Profiled with immunoSEQ multiplex PCR; TCRdb holds only in-frame clones, not every one. The top ten hold around 1.5% of the sample, which has under 2,000 clones, about nine tenths seen once. Germline CDR1 and CDR2: MNHGY and SVAAGI. V was trimmed by 3 bases and J by 8 bases, leaving 8 bases between them. This CDR3 has 13 amino acids. In its sample, this clone was seen once.

This chain uses TRBV6-9 with TRBJ1-6; D remains unclear. This TCR was recovered from a human donor with classical Hodgkin lymphoma. Material: CD4+ T cells from blood, obtained at baseline. The CDR3 region is CASSYRADSPLHF. CDR3 nucleotides: TGTGCCAGCAGTTACCGGGCGGATTCACCCCTCCACTTT.